These 29 T cell receptor beta chains came from one sample sequenced in a study of blood T cell repertoires in COVID-19. TCRdb's copy holds only in-frame clones and misses some; the assay was immunoSEQ multiplex PCR. There are around 97,000 clones in the sample; less than 90% occur only once, and 6.2% lies in the top ten. Input material: peripheral blood. These receptor sequences come from a human donor in a cohort sampled during active COVID-19.

V is TRBV2 and J is TRBJ2-1; possible D gene TRBD2, 6 bases. From germline, CDR1 is SNHLY and CDR2 FYNNEI. This CDR3 has 14 residues. The V and J ends lost 7 bases and 6 bases respectively, with 16 bases between them. CDR3 residues: CASTAEVGGNEQFF. The CDR3, as DNA: TGTGCCAGCACCGCCGAGGTGGGGGGCAATGAGCAGTTCTTC.

Here the CDR3 DNA reads TGTGCCAGCAGCCAAGGTGGGGCGGGGGCGAATGTAAAGACCCAGTACTTC. Translated, it gives CASSQGGAGANVKTQYF. The chain combines TRBV3-1 (or the pseudogene TRBV3-2) with TRBJ2-5; D is perhaps TRBD2 (7 bases). Trimming removed 1 base from V and 6 bases from J, with 21 bases in between. This CDR3 contains 17 residues. Germline CDR1 and CDR2: LGHDT and YNNKEL (reference sequence).

The chain recombines TRBV2 with TRBJ1-6, with D possibly being TRBD1 (6 bases). Trimming cost V 1 base and J 4 bases, with 14 bases left between them. The CDR3 loop spans 17 amino acids. Germline V lookup: CDR1 SNHLY, CDR2 FYNNEI. The CDR3 protein is CASSEGVGGEYNSPLHF. CDR3 sequence (DNA): TGTGCCAGCAGTGAAGGGGTAGGGGGAGAATATAATTCACCCCTCCACTTT.

The rearrangement links TRBV7-9 to TRBJ2-5; D may be TRBD1 (7 bases). The CDR3 consists of 15 residues. V lost 5 bases and J 3 bases, leaving 16 bases between the germline ends. Germline V gene lookup returns CDR1 SEHNR and CDR2 FQNEAQ (reference sequence). CDR3 residues: CASSLGTGQEETQYF. The CDR3 DNA reads as TGTGCCAGCAGCCTAGGGACTGGACAGGAAGAGACCCAGTACTTC. Full variable domain (rest looked up from reference TRBV7-9 and TRBJ2-5): DTGVSQNPRHKITKRGQNVTFRCDPISEHNRLYWYRQTLGQGPEFLTYFQNEAQLEKSRLLSDRFSAERPKGSFSTLEIQRTEQGDSAMYLCASSLGTGQEETQYFGPGTRLLVL.

The chain uses TRBV6-1 and TRBJ1-4; D is uncertain. Per the germline V gene, CDR1 is MNHNS and CDR2 is SASEGT. The length of the CDR3 is 16 residues. Trimming left V 3 bases short and J 3 bases short, with 14 bases between. The CDR3 nucleotides read TGTGCCAGCAGTGACGGTGAGGAAGCTGCTAATGAAAAACTGTTTTTT. It is translated as CASSDGEEAANEKLFF.

This chain's CDR3 is CASSLRDNLKETQYF. The CDR3 DNA reads TGTGCCAGCAGCTTACGGGACAACCTTAAAGAGACCCAGTACTTC. The V and J genes are TRBV5-5 and TRBJ2-5; a weak D match, TRBD1 (6 bases). The V gene lost 2 bases and the J gene lost 3 bases, with 14 bases spanning the gap. The CDR3 length is 15 residues. Germline V lookup: CDR1 SGHKS, CDR2 YYEKEE (reference sequence).

V usage is TRBV4-1 and J usage is TRBJ2-7, with D perhaps matching TRBD2 (6 bases). From germline, CDR1 is MGHRA and CDR2 YSYEKL. The CDR3 contains 15 residues. Trimming cost V 0 bases and J 4 bases, with 13 bases left between them. The CDR3 region is CASSQDWRGLYEQYF. CDR3 DNA sequence: TGCGCCAGCAGCCAAGACTGGAGGGGCCTTTACGAGCAGTACTTC.

V usage is TRBV19 and J usage is TRBJ2-1; D not resolved. Trimming removed 0 bases from V and 9 bases from J, with 12 bases in between. This CDR3 contains 14 residues. Germline assignment: CDR1 LNHDA and CDR2 SQIVND (reference sequence). CDR3 coding DNA: TGTGCCAGTAGTATAGATAGCTCGGCCTTTGAGCAGTTCTTC. Translation: CASSIDSSAFEQFF.

V usage is TRBV5-5 and J usage is TRBJ2-2; the match to TRBD1 covers 9 bases. CDR3 length: 16 amino acids. Trimming cost V 4 bases and J 2 bases; bases outside gene matches: 6. Germline-derived CDR1 and CDR2 are SGHKS and YYEKEE (reference sequence). The CDR3 here is CASSATGGVNTGELFF. The DNA for the CDR3 is TGTGCCAGCAGCGCAACAGGGGGCGTAAACACCGGGGAGCTGTTTTTT. Drawing the rest from reference TRBV5-5 and TRBJ2-2, the complete variable domain is DAGVTQSPTHLIKTRGQQVTLRCSPISGHKSVSWYQQVLGQGPQFIFQYYEKEERGRGNFPDRFSARQFPNYSSELNVNALLLGDSALYLCASSATGGVNTGELFFGEGSRLTVL.

V usage is TRBV27 and J usage is TRBJ2-3; the match to TRBD2 covers 11 bases. The CDR3 covers 17 residues. With 5 bases clipped from V and 7 bases from J, the junction kept 14 bases outside the gene matches. CDR1 is MNHEY, CDR2 SMNVEV, per germline (reference sequence). CDR3 region: CASSPSGASGRWNTQYF. DNA of the CDR3: TGTGCCAGCAGTCCATCAGGGGCTAGCGGGAGGTGGAATACGCAGTATTTT.

V usage is TRBV7-9 and J usage is TRBJ1-2; tentatively, D is TRBD1 (6 bases). The CDR3 spans 13 residues. V gave up 1 base and J gave up 8 bases, with 11 bases separating them. Germline V gene lookup returns CDR1 SEHNR and CDR2 FQNEAQ (reference sequence). The CDR3 region is CASSLDRVDGYTF. DNA for the CDR3: TGTGCCAGCAGCTTAGACAGGGTCGACGGCTACACCTTC.

This chain connects TRBV15 to TRBJ2-1; TRBD2 matches 12 bases. V lost 0 bases and J lost 8; bases outside the gene matches: 2. In germline, CDR1 is LNHNV, CDR2 YYDKDF (reference sequence). The CDR3 covers 15 residues. The CDR3 here is CATSRDPSGRDEQFF. The CDR3 coding sequence is TGTGCCACCAGCAGAGATCCTAGCGGGAGGGATGAGCAGTTCTTC.

This clone appeared a single time. The chain has TRBV6-5 and TRBJ2-7; D is uncertain. V was trimmed by 10 bases and J by 0 bases, leaving 13 bases between them. There are 13 residues in the CDR3. Germline loops: CDR1 MNHEY, CDR2 SVGAGI. The chain's CDR3 is CATEASSSYEQYF. As DNA, the CDR3 is TGTGCCACCGAAGCGTCGAGCTCCTACGAGCAGTACTTC.

This clone has only one observation. This chain connects TRBV3-1 (or the pseudogene TRBV3-2) to TRBJ2-3, with D perhaps TRBD1 (5 bases). This CDR3 region has 17 residues. Germline CDR1 and CDR2: LGHDT and YNNKEL (reference sequence). Trimming pared 1 base from V and 0 bases from J, leaving 14 bases between. As DNA, the CDR3 is TGTGCCAGCAGCCAAGTATGGGGCGGAACTAGCACAGATACGCAGTATTTT. Translation: CASSQVWGGTSTDTQYF.

The genes are TRBV5-1 and TRBJ1-1, with TRBD1 identical over 8 bases. The germline V gene has CDR1 SGHRS and CDR2 YFSETQ. This CDR3 comprises 14 residues. After removal of 3 bases from V and 2 bases from J, the junction contained 3 bases not matched to a gene. DNA of the CDR3: TGCGCCAGCAGCTCGGACAGGGCCAACACTGAAGCTTTCTTT. It is translated as CASSSDRANTEAFF. The full variable domain, completed using reference TRBV5-1 and TRBJ1-1, is KAGVTQTPRYLIKTRGQQVTLSCSPISGHRSVSWYQQTPGQGLQFLFEYFSETQRNKGNFPGRFSGRQFSNSRSEMNVSTLELGDSALYLCASSSDRANTEAFFGQGTRLTVV.

This chain joins TRBV2 and TRBJ1-1; 7 nucleotides match TRBD1. Germline trimming cut 5 bases from V and 6 bases from J; bases unmatched to any gene: 6. This CDR3 comprises 13 residues. In germline, CDR1 is SNHLY, CDR2 FYNNEI. CDR3 nucleotide sequence: TGTGCCAGCAGTAACCGACAGGGCTCTGAAGCTTTCTTT. Its translation: CASSNRQGSEAFF.

This clone was picked up one time. CDR3 bases: TGTGCCAGCAGCCCGGGACTAGCGGGGGAGGAGGAGACCCAGTACTTC. Residues: CASSPGLAGEEETQYF. The chain joins TRBV5-4 to TRBJ2-5; TRBD2 matches 14 bases. Germline V gives CDR1 SGHNT, CDR2 YYREEE (reference sequence). V dropped 4 bases and J dropped 5; count of bases not matched to a gene: 7. The CDR3 covers 16 residues.

This chain connects TRBV5-6 to TRBJ1-1; 8 nucleotides line up with TRBD1. CDR3 length equals 16 residues. The germline V gene has CDR1 SGHDT and CDR2 YYEEEE. Trimming removed 0 bases from V and 2 bases from J; junction bases left unmatched: 6. The CDR3 here is CASSLERTGLNTEAFF. CDR3 in DNA: TGTGCCAGCAGCTTGGAAAGGACAGGGTTAAACACTGAAGCTTTCTTT.

The chain couples TRBV28 to TRBJ2-1, with 11 bases that match TRBD2. V lost 5 bases and J lost 7; bases outside the gene matches: 7. Germline V gives CDR1 MDHEN, CDR2 SYDVKM. CDR3 length: 15 residues. Written as DNA, the CDR3 is TGTGCCAGCAGTCTTAGCGGGGGGGCTCGAAATGAGCAGTTCTTC. Amino acid sequence: CASSLSGGARNEQFF.

The chain uses TRBV27 and TRBJ1-6, with 7 positions matching TRBD1. The V gene end was trimmed by 4 bases and the J gene end by 14 bases; junction bases not matched to a gene: 8. The CDR3 runs to 13 residues. Germline V gene sequence: CDR1 MNHEY, CDR2 SMNVEV (reference sequence). The CDR3 bases are TGTGCCAGCAGTTGGAGGGGGCGGGTAGCCCTCCACTTT. This codes for CASSWRGRVALHF.

The chain couples TRBV5-1 to TRBJ2-1; 8 bases map to TRBD1. This CDR3 has 13 amino acids. Germline CDR1 and CDR2: SGHRS and YFSETQ. The ends lost 3 bases at V and 10 bases at J; junction bases unmatched: 6. CDR3 loop: CASSYGQGKEQFF. DNA of the CDR3: TGCGCCAGCAGCTACGGACAGGGCAAGGAGCAGTTCTTC.

The chain employs TRBV11-1 and TRBJ2-7, with D possibly being TRBD1 (6 bases). CDR3 length: 13 amino acids. CDR1 is SGHAT, CDR2 FQDESV, per germline (reference sequence). V lost 6 bases, J lost 5 bases, and 14 bases lay in between. The CDR3 reads CASSLTGPHEQYF. CDR3 bases: TGTGCCAGCAGTTTGACAGGTCCCCACGAGCAGTACTTC.

The chain has TRBV6-5 and TRBJ2-1, with 7 bases that match TRBD1. Germline CDR1 is MNHEY and CDR2 is SVGAGI. Germline trimming cut 2 bases from V and 6 bases from J; bases unmatched to any gene: 4. The CDR3 extends over 14 amino acids. CDR3 sequence: CASSYAPGGNEQFF. CDR3 nucleotide sequence: TGTGCCAGCAGTTACGCGCCAGGGGGCAATGAGCAGTTCTTC.

The V call is TRBV4-1, the J call TRBJ1-5; D uncertain. CDR3 length: 15 residues. CDR1 is MGHRA and CDR2 is YSYEKL in the germline V gene. Trimming shortened V by 5 bases and J by 1 base, and 12 bases separated the two germline ends. This CDR3 reads CASSLHPQSNQPQHF. CDR3 in DNA: TGCGCCAGCAGCTTACACCCGCAAAGCAATCAGCCCCAGCATTTT.

The chain combines TRBV7-3 with TRBJ1-1, with no clear D. V was clipped by 5 bases and J by 5 bases, with 15 bases between them. CDR1 is SGHTA, CDR2 FQGTGA, per germline. This CDR3 has 14 amino acids. The CDR3 is CASSALHGVTEAFF. CDR3 coding DNA: TGTGCCAGCAGCGCCCTGCACGGGGTGACTGAAGCTTTCTTT.

This chain connects TRBV19 to TRBJ2-6; weak D call: TRBD1 (6 bases). Germline values: CDR1 LNHDA, CDR2 SQIVND (reference sequence). V was shortened by 5 bases and J by 1 base, with 15 bases between the two germline ends. The CDR3 consists of 17 residues. CDR3 sequence (DNA): TGTGCCAGTAGTTACCCCGGACAGCCGTCTGGGGCCAACGTCCTGACTTTC. Residues: CASSYPGQPSGANVLTF.

The rearrangement uses TRBV9 and TRBJ2-3, with TRBD2 matching over 10 bases. CDR1 and CDR2 (germline): SGDLS, YYNGEE. V shed 2 bases, J shed 6 bases, and the junction held 9 bases outside the gene matches. This CDR3 has 16 amino acids. CDR3 loop: CASSVDLAGAGDTQYF. CDR3 nucleotides: TGTGCCAGCAGCGTGGATCTAGCGGGGGCAGGGGATACGCAGTATTTT. Complete variable domain (other parts from reference TRBV9 and TRBJ2-3): DSGVTQTPKHLITATGQRVTLRCSPRSGDLSVYWYQQSLDQGLQFLIQYYNGEERAKGNILERFSAQQFPDLHSELNLSSLELGDSALYFCASSVDLAGAGDTQYFGPGTRLTVL.

This clone occurred once. The chain combines TRBV4-2 with TRBJ2-7; tentative D call: TRBD1 (6 bases). CDR1 and CDR2 from the germline V gene are LGHNA and YNFKEQ. Trimming removed 4 bases at V and 6 bases at J, with 22 bases between. CDR3 length equals 16 residues. CDR3 in amino acids: CASSPREVGQFGEQYF. The CDR3 nucleotides are TGTGCCAGCAGCCCCAGAGAGGTCGGACAGTTCGGCGAGCAGTACTTC.

This clone was recorded only once. This chain links TRBV28 with TRBJ1-2, with D possibly being TRBD1 (6 bases). Deletions cut 5 bases from V and 4 bases from J, with 17 bases between. The CDR3 runs to 15 residues. Germline CDR1 reads MDHEN; CDR2 reads SYDVKM. DNA for the CDR3: TGTGCCAGCAGTCCCGGAGGCAGGGGTGCCTATGGCTACACCTTC. The encoded protein is CASSPGGRGAYGYTF.